The sequence of this TCR beta chain was determined in a study of shared clonotypes between healthy human individuals (TCRdb year 2020). In the study overall: A few men and two women, aged 18 to 49 years, made up the cohort. Each donor's leukapheresis produced roughly between roughly 0.85 and 9.5 billion PBMCs. Libraries were prepared and TCR repertoires were sequenced by different laboratories using diverse techniques, in order to increase sequencing depth and limit assay-specific biases. The study deeply sequenced blood TCR repertoires of roughly five healthy adults to estimate repertoire size and the extent of clonotype sharing between individuals. For each donor, three plates each were used for CD4 naive and CD4 memory, two plates were used for CD8 naive, and one plate was used for CD8 memory. Study-level results and caveats: When four donors were compared, the shared fraction of clonotypes was 5% to 6.5% for naive CD4, over 3% for naive CD8, roughly 2.5% for memory CD4, and 0.35% to 0.4% for memory CD8. Compared with non-shared clonotypes, the clonotypes found in all four sorted-subset donors had higher generation probabilities. Pairwise subsampling indicated that sequencing depth was expected to affect the degree of clonotype sharing among donors. The genetic and exposure-history diversity represented was limited by the small number of donors. Naive subsets generally had larger estimated clonotype richness than memory subsets did. Only blood was sampled, and tissue TCR repertoires likely differ from those in blood. Incomplete sequencing was indicated by rarefaction of sorted-subset datasets, despite the large sequencing depth.

Using the deep immunoSEQ assay, TCR CDR3 regions were amplified from genomic DNA by multiplex PCR. Extracted genomic DNA from each cell subset was distributed evenly across all wells of several immunoSEQ 96-well plates, and each plate was treated as a replicate. For sorted subsets, approximately 200 ng of genomic DNA, equivalent to around 30,000 T cell genomes, went into each replicate PCR. Purified libraries were quantified with a Qubit 3.0 fluorometer, sized on a Bioanalyzer 2100, and re-quantified with the KAPA Library Quantification kit. Every immunoSEQ 96-well plate was sequenced on a separate single-read 150-cycle Illumina NextSeq 550 flow cell. The paper's data handling went like this. Because the immunoSEQ output included only junctional sequences and no quality scores, the filtering could not be the same as the filtering used for full-length reads. Sequences were annotated with PyIR, a Python wrapper for IgBLAST v1.9, and V/J genes and CDR3 were assigned using IMGT germline references. Reads with weak V/J assignments (E-value above 1e-6), missing CDR3, stop codons, out-of-frame junctions, or ambiguous translated residues were removed. V3J clonotypes were defined by identical inferred V gene, J gene, and CDR3 amino acid sequence. The percentage overlap between two repertoires was calculated by dividing the number of shared unique clonotypes by the size of the smaller repertoire. Repertoire richness was assessed with RTK rarefaction, the Chao1 estimator, and Recon v2.1 estimates of unobserved clonotypes. OLGA was used to compute generation probabilities for all TCRbeta clonotypes that the gDNA method yielded from a few donors. The clones in this table, taken by TCRdb from immuneACCESS, are in-frame only. Not every clone is retained; where verified, under half of the shortfall comes from an unresolved V gene, and the cause of the rest is unknown. That table furnishes V, J and clone size, whereas the DNA furnished D and trimming. Within this sample are millions of clones, with just over 90% of them counted one time only. In total, the top ten clones hold under 2% of the sample.

Taken from cysteine to phenylalanine, the CDR3 has 17 residues. The entry retains the CDR3 DNA only, 51 bases that are in frame from base 1. At the junction V is shortened by 4 bases and J by 0 bases, with 18 bases in between. CDR1 MDHEN and CDR2 SYDVKM are derived from the germline V gene. This clone was seen a single time. Its binding antigen is unknown. Base qualities are missing; no much larger clone stands one base away. CD8 naive samples were obtained by positive selection for CCR7 among CD45RO-negative cells, yielding a CD45RA+CCR7+ population from which TemRA cells were excluded. Donors were healthy HIV-negative adults with no recently reported acute infections or vaccinations. All donors were Caucasian adults living in Nashville, Tennessee, USA. Blood was collected by leukapheresis, and PBMCs were isolated by Ficoll-Histopaque density gradient centrifugation and then cryopreserved in liquid nitrogen vapor phase. Analytical flow cytometry was used to check the purity and quantity of each magnetically sorted T cell population. Genomic DNA was isolated from every sorted fraction and measured by UV absorbance on a Nanodrop 2000c.

Sequencing used naive CD8+ T cells from PBMCs. The cell subset or site label, read with the paper, signifies: CD45RA+CCR7+. The sequence was obtained from a man younger than 35 in good health. Some clones in this sample may be carry-over from other donors' samples. The chain was built from TRBV28 and TRBJ1-1; perhaps TRBD1 is the D gene, with 5 bases matching. Here the CDR3 is given as CASSSRTGRSMNTEAFF. The DNA reads as follows: TGTGCCAGCAGTTCCAGGACGGGACGAAGCATGAACACTGAAGCTTTCTTT.